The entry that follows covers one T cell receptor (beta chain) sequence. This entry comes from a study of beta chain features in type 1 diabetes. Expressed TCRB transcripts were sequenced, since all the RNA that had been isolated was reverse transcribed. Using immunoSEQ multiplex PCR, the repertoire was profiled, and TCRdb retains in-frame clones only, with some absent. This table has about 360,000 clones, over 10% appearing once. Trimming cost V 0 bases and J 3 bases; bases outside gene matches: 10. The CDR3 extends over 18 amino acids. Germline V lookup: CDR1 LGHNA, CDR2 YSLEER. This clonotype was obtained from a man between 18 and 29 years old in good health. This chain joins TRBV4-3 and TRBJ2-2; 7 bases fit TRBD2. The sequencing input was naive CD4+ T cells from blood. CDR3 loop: CASSQEVSRLADTGELFF. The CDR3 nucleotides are TGCGCCAGCAGCCAAGAAGTATCGAGACTAGCTGACACCGGGGAGCTGTTTTTT.